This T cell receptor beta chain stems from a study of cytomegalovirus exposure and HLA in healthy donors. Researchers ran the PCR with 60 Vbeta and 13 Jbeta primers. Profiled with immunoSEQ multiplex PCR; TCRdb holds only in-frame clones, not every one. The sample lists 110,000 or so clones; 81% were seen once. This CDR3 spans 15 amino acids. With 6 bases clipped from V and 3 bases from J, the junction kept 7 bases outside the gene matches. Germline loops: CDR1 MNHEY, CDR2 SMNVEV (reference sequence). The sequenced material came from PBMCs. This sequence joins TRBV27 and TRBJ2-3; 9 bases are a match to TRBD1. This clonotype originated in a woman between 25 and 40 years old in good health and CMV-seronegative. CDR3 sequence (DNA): TGTGCCAGCAGACAAGGACAGGGGAGGACAGATACGCAGTATTTT. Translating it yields CASRQGQGRTDTQYF.